Below are 22 T cell receptor beta chains sequenced from a single sample in a study of T-cell reconstitution after alpha-beta-depleted transplantation in children. During its preparation, the TCRbeta library received unique molecular identifiers. Via MiXCR, TCRdb re-called the PCR reads, giving one row per CDR3 protein. Here the sample spans around 370,000 distinct CDR3 sequences, about 16% being singletons. The source material was PBMCs, mostly from graft donor cells, sampled 360 days after TCRalphabeta/CD19-depleted stem cell transplant. All receptors come from a male patient between 2 and 15 years old who had a stem cell transplant for acute lymphoblastic leukemia, so the T cells may come from the graft donor.

The gene calls are TRBV4-2 and TRBJ2-2; TRBD2 matches at 10 bases. Looked up from germline, CDR1 is LGHNA and CDR2 is YNFKEQ. Trimming at V came to 5 bases and at J to 7 bases, leaving 7 bases not matched to a gene. CDR3 length: 15 residues. The CDR3 region is CASSEAGGPFGELFF. The CDR3 DNA reads as TGTGCCAGCAGCGAAGCGGGAGGGCCGTTCGGGGAGCTGTTTTTT.

This clonotype has only a few counts. The genes are TRBV7-9 and TRBJ1-4; weak D call: TRBD1 (5 bases). The CDR3 has 14 amino acids. Germline CDR1 reads SEHNR; CDR2 reads FQNEAQ (reference sequence). Trimming shortened V by 2 bases and J by 6 bases, and 10 bases separated the two germline ends. The CDR3 DNA is TGTGCCAGCAGCTTAAGGGGCATTGATGAAAAACTGTTTTTT. Its translation is CASSLRGIDEKLFF.

This chain connects TRBV4-2 to TRBJ2-2; TRBD2 matches at 11 bases. This CDR3 region has 19 residues. Per the germline V gene, CDR1 is LGHNA and CDR2 is YNFKEQ. Trimming cost V 1 base and J 4 bases; bases outside gene matches: 11. The CDR3 coding sequence is TGTGCCAGCAGCCAAGGCTCCCTTAGCGGGAGGGCGGGCACCGGGGAGCTGTTTTTT. It specifies CASSQGSLSGRAGTGELFF.

V usage is TRBV29-1 and J usage is TRBJ2-5; the D gene is possibly TRBD2 (6 bases). Trimming took 3 bases from V and 5 from J, leaving 10 bases between them. The CDR3 runs 12 residues. The germline gives CDR1 SQVTM, CDR2 ANQGSEA. The CDR3: CSVDPSAETQYF. The CDR3 nucleotides are TGCAGCGTTGATCCTAGCGCCGAGACCCAGTACTTC.

The chain employs TRBV6-1 and TRBJ1-1; 7 bases agree with TRBD1. Germline CDR1 is MNHNS and CDR2 is SASEGT. The V and J ends lost 7 bases and 3 bases, in that order; junction bases with no gene match: 14. CDR3 length: 16 residues. DNA for the CDR3: TGTGCCAGCACCACACACAGGGGCGGTGTAGACACTGAAGCTTTCTTT. Encoded protein: CASTTHRGGVDTEAFF.

The rearrangement links TRBV7-9 to TRBJ1-1, with D unresolved. Germline V gene lookup returns CDR1 SEHNR and CDR2 FQNEAQ (reference sequence). Trimming pared 3 bases from V and 10 bases from J, leaving 15 bases between. This CDR3 is 13 amino acids long. The DNA of the CDR3 is TGTGCCAGCAGCTTTACAGCCCGGAGTCGAGCTTTCTTT. Its translation: CASSFTARSRAFF.

The chain recombines TRBV12-3 or TRBV12-4 with TRBJ1-2, with TRBD1 matching over 8 bases. The length of the CDR3 is 16 residues. Trimming took 5 bases from V and 4 from J; bases not matched to a gene: 12. The CDR3 loop reads CASSPWTGSAGYGYTF. The DNA for the CDR3 is TGTGCCAGCAGTCCCTGGACAGGGTCAGCGGGCTATGGCTACACCTTC.

The V gene is TRBV5-1, the J gene TRBJ2-1; the match to TRBD2 covers 10 bases. The CDR3 covers 17 residues. Germline V gives CDR1 SGHRS, CDR2 YFSETQ. V was pared by 3 bases and J by 4 bases, with 10 bases of the junction left unmatched. CDR3 sequence: CASSSGLRSGRYNEQFF. Here the CDR3 DNA reads TGCGCCAGCAGCTCCGGGCTGCGTAGCGGGAGGTACAATGAGCAGTTCTTC.

The rearrangement links TRBV4-2 to TRBJ2-7, with D perhaps TRBD2 (5 bases). Between the trimmed V and J ends, which lost 3 bases and 1 base, there was a span of 13 bases. In germline, CDR1 is LGHNA, CDR2 YNFKEQ. The length of the CDR3 is 15 residues. CDR3 residues: CASSQSGHNSYEQYF. CDR3 in DNA: TGTGCCAGCAGCCAGAGCGGTCACAATTCCTACGAGCAGTACTTC.

There are many counts of this clonotype. The V and J genes are TRBV14 and TRBJ2-5, with 7 bases identical to TRBD2. V lost 5 bases to trimming and J lost 2 bases; unmatched junction nucleotides: 17. The CDR3 is made up of 18 amino acids. CDR1 is SGHDN and CDR2 is FVKESK in the germline V gene. The CDR3 DNA follows: TGTGCCAGCAGCATCCGGCGGGCGGGAGTGTGGGCACAAGAGACCCAGTACTTC. Translating gives CASSIRRAGVWAQETQYF. The full variable domain, its missing parts supplied by reference TRBV14 and TRBJ2-5, is EAGVTQFPSHSVIEKGQTVTLRCDPISGHDNLYWYRRVMGKEIKFLLHFVKESKQDESGMPNNRFLAERTGGTYSTLKVQPAELEDSGVYFCASSIRRAGVWAQETQYFGPGTRLLVL.

This clonotype was seen only a few times. J is TRBJ2-1 and V is TRBV5-1; TRBD2 agrees at 10 bases. The CDR3 has 17 residues. Trimming at V came to 0 bases and at J to 5 bases, leaving 8 bases not matched to a gene. Germline loops: CDR1 SGHRS, CDR2 YFSETQ. In DNA, the CDR3 is TGCGCCAGCAGCTTGGTAGTTAGCGGGAGGCCAGACAATGAGCAGTTCTTC. It specifies CASSLVVSGRPDNEQFF.

This clonotype was seen a few times. V gene TRBV6-5 combines with J gene TRBJ2-7; D remains unclear. The CDR3 totals 14 residues. Looked up from germline, CDR1 is MNHEY and CDR2 is SVGAGI. V lost 2 bases and J lost 4, with 12 bases in between. Here the CDR3 DNA reads TGTGCCAGCAGTTACGCGGCAGGTGAATACGAGCAGTACTTC. It specifies CASSYAAGEYEQYF.

The chain recombines TRBV7-9 with TRBJ2-5, with D hard to call. The germline gives CDR1 SEHNR, CDR2 FQNEAQ (reference sequence). The V gene lost 1 base and the J gene lost 3 bases, with 3 bases spanning the gap. This CDR3 contains 12 residues. CDR3 sequence: CASSLVEETQYF. The CDR3 nucleotides read TGTGCCAGCAGCTTAGTCGAAGAGACCCAGTACTTC. Variable domain in full (rest from reference TRBV7-9 and TRBJ2-5): DTGVSQNPRHKITKRGQNVTFRCDPISEHNRLYWYRQTLGQGPEFLTYFQNEAQLEKSRLLSDRFSAERPKGSFSTLEIQRTEQGDSAMYLCASSLVEETQYFGPGTRLLVL.

The CDR3: CASSPGRRVETQYF. The CDR3, as DNA: TGTGCCAGCAGCCCCGGGCGGCGCGTGGAGACCCAGTACTTC. The J gene is TRBJ2-5, the V gene TRBV12-3 or TRBV12-4; no definite D call. This CDR3 region has 14 residues. V lost 6 bases and J lost 5, with 16 bases in between.

In this sample, this clonotype turned up a few times. The V call is TRBV15, the J call TRBJ2-1, with 9 bases identical to TRBD2. CDR3 length equals 16 residues. The germline gives CDR1 LNHNV, CDR2 YYDKDF (reference sequence). The trim removed 1 base at V and 3 bases at J, leaving 4 bases unmatched. The CDR3 DNA reads as TGTGCCACCAGCAGAGGGCTAGCGGGGATCTACAATGAGCAGTTCTTC. Translation: CATSRGLAGIYNEQFF.

In its sample, this clonotype was seen a few times. J is TRBJ2-2 and V is TRBV5-1, with TRBD1 matching over 9 bases. Germline V CDR1 and CDR2: SGHRS, YFSETQ. The CDR3 runs 14 residues. Unmatched junction bases numbered 4, after V lost 2 bases and J lost 8 bases. The CDR3 nucleotides read TGCGCCAGCAGCTTAACAGGGGGCTTAGGGGAGCTGTTTTTT. Its protein product is CASSLTGGLGELFF.

This chain links TRBV4-3 with TRBJ2-7, with a tentative D call TRBD1 (6 bases). V lost 1 base and J 4 bases, leaving 11 bases between the germline ends. The CDR3 has 14 residues. In germline, CDR1 is LGHNA, CDR2 YSLEER. DNA of the CDR3: TGCGCCAGCAGCCAAGGTTTAGGGGGTTACGAGCAGTACTTC. Its protein is CASSQGLGGYEQYF.

This clonotype came up a few times. The chain combines TRBV12-3 or TRBV12-4 with TRBJ1-1; 7 nucleotides agree with TRBD1. J was trimmed by 6 bases and V by 3 bases; bases with no gene match: 4. The CDR3 totals 13 residues. This CDR3 is CASSFTGEAEAFF. CDR3 DNA: TGTGCCAGCAGTTTCACAGGGGAGGCTGAAGCTTTCTTT.

This clonotype was seen a handful of times. This chain joins TRBV20-1 and TRBJ2-1; D possibly corresponds to TRBD2 (5 bases). Deletions cut 1 base from V and 6 bases from J, with 16 bases between. Germline V CDR1 and CDR2: DFQATT, SNEGSKA (reference sequence). The CDR3 totals 15 residues. DNA for the CDR3: TGCAGTGCTAGAGTGAGGGCTACCGCGGCCAATGAGCAGTTCTTC. It translates to CSARVRATAANEQFF.

This clonotype was observed many times. V and J are TRBV28 and TRBJ1-2, with D tentatively TRBD1 (5 bases). Per the germline V gene, CDR1 is MDHEN and CDR2 is SYDVKM. Between the trimmed V and J ends, which lost 8 bases and 2 bases, there was a span of 15 bases. CDR3 length: 14 amino acids. The CDR3 sequence: CASSGTAANYGYTF. The DNA of the CDR3 is TGTGCCAGCTCCGGGACTGCAGCCAACTATGGCTACACCTTC.

This clonotype appeared many times. CDR3 region: CASSYRFWGEQFF. DNA of the CDR3: TGTGCCAGCAGTTATAGGTTCTGGGGTGAGCAGTTCTTC. The rearrangement joins TRBV6-5 to TRBJ2-1; no clear D gene. The CDR3 spans 13 residues. The germline V gene encodes CDR1 MNHEY and CDR2 SVGAGI. With 3 bases removed from V and 9 bases from J, the gap between germline ends came to 12 bases.

This clonotype was seen more than once but under ten times. The V gene is TRBV27, the J gene TRBJ1-1; TRBD1 agrees at 8 bases. Trimming at V came to 3 bases and at J to 0 bases, leaving 3 bases not matched to a gene. CDR3 size: 15 residues. Germline assignment: CDR1 MNHEY and CDR2 SMNVEV (reference sequence). As DNA, the CDR3 is TGTGCCAGCAGTTTCCGGACAGGGCTGAACACTGAAGCTTTCTTT. Amino acid sequence: CASSFRTGLNTEAFF.